The 11 T cell receptor beta chains given below trace back to one sample, sequenced in a study of cytotoxic CD8 clonotypes in ibrutinib-treated CLL. The method was immunoSEQ multiplex PCR; TCRdb's version includes in-frame clones alone and lacks a portion of them. Of hundreds of thousands of clones detected, 75% to 80% appear once; the ten largest clones hold about 10%. Sequenced here: PBMCs, sampled after 12 months of ibrutinib treatment. The receptors derive from a human donor with chronic lymphocytic leukemia.

The CDR3 bases are TGCGCCAGCATACAGGGGGCGAGGTCCCCTGAAGCTTTCTTT. Its translation: CASIQGARSPEAFF. The genes are TRBV10-2 and TRBJ1-1; TRBD1 agrees at 9 bases. J gave up 6 bases and V 7 bases, and 9 bases lay outside the gene matches. This CDR3 is 14 amino acids long. Looked up from germline, CDR1 is WSHSY and CDR2 is SAAADI.

This clone was picked up one time. The chain is built from TRBV5-1 and TRBJ2-1, with D possibly matching TRBD1 (5 bases). V lost 5 bases to trimming and J lost 8 bases, with 17 bases between them. The germline CDR1 and CDR2 sequences are SGHRS and YFSETQ. The CDR3 extends over 14 amino acids. DNA of the CDR3: TGCGCCAGCAGAAGGGGTATTTCGGTTGATGAGCAGTTCTTC. This codes for CASRRGISVDEQFF.

V and J are TRBV5-4 and TRBJ2-5; maybe TRBD2 (6 bases). CDR1 is SGHNT and CDR2 is YYREEE in the germline V gene (reference sequence). Trimming left V 4 bases short and J 2 bases short, with 21 bases between. CDR3 length: 17 amino acids. The CDR3 region has the DNA TGTGCCAGCAGCCCGCCGAACATAGCGGCCGGGCAAGAGACCCAGTACTTC. It yields the protein CASSPPNIAAGQETQYF.

The chain links TRBV6-1 to TRBJ1-1; 9 nucleotides agree with TRBD1. The junction had 5 bases not matched to a gene; V was cut back by 2 bases and J by 4 bases. CDR1 is MNHNS and CDR2 is SASEGT in the germline V gene. The CDR3 loop spans 15 amino acids. The CDR3 nucleotides read TGTGCCAGCAGTGAACCGGGACAGGGTGGCACTGAAGCTTTCTTT. This encodes CASSEPGQGGTEAFF.

The chain recombines TRBV7-8 with TRBJ2-3, with 8 bases matching TRBD2. This CDR3 has 17 amino acids. Germline trimming cut 5 bases from V and 2 bases from J; bases unmatched to any gene: 12. CDR1 and CDR2 from the germline V gene are SGHVS and FQNEAQ. DNA of the CDR3: TGTGCCAGCAGCACAGGACTAGGCGGGGGGAACACAGATACGCAGTATTTT. This translates into CASSTGLGGGNTDTQYF.

This clone was seen only once. The chain joins TRBV27 to TRBJ2-7; tentatively, D is TRBD2 (5 bases). The CDR3 has 14 residues. The germline CDR1 and CDR2 sequences are MNHEY and SMNVEV (reference sequence). V was pared by 4 bases and J by 3 bases, with 13 bases between. The DNA for the CDR3 is TGTGCCAGCAGTTCGGCGGGCGGAAACTACGAGCAGTACTTC. Translating it yields CASSSAGGNYEQYF.

The V call is TRBV30, the J call TRBJ1-6; the D gene is possibly TRBD1 (5 bases). Looked up from germline, CDR1 is GTSNPN and CDR2 is SVGIG (reference sequence). The CDR3 consists of 14 residues. The V and J ends lost 5 bases and 1 base respectively, with 9 bases between them. The DNA for the CDR3 is TGTGCCTGGTCGACAGTTTCCTATAATTCACCCCTCCACTTT. Protein sequence: CAWSTVSYNSPLHF.

The chain uses TRBV4-1 and TRBJ2-1; D might be TRBD1 or TRBD2, each matching 5 bases. CDR3 length: 15 amino acids. V was trimmed by 0 bases and J by 5 bases, leaving 11 bases between them. Germline CDR1 and CDR2: MGHRA and YSYEKL. The CDR3 DNA reads as TGCGCCAGCAGCCAAGATACGGGGACGAACAATGAGCAGTTCTTC. This encodes CASSQDTGTNNEQFF.

V gene TRBV28 combines with J gene TRBJ2-1, with 13 bases that match TRBD2. The CDR3 runs 13 residues. Germline values: CDR1 MDHEN, CDR2 SYDVKM. J gave up 16 bases and V 7 bases, and 10 bases lay outside the gene matches. CDR3 region: CASIPRTSGSCFF. The CDR3 DNA sequence: TGTGCCAGCATACCCCGGACTAGCGGGAGTTGCTTCTTC.

V gene TRBV9 combines with J gene TRBJ2-7; maybe TRBD2 (6 bases). The CDR3 spans 17 residues. V gave up 0 bases and J gave up 2 bases, with 18 bases separating them. The germline gives CDR1 SGDLS, CDR2 YYNGEE. CDR3 in DNA: TGTGCCAGCAGCGTAGGCTTAGTGGGGGGTGTAACCTACGAGCAGTACTTC. Translating it yields CASSVGLVGGVTYEQYF.

V and J are TRBV10-3 and TRBJ2-3; a possible D gene is TRBD2 (7 bases). Trimming pared 7 bases from V and 6 bases from J, leaving 23 bases between. The germline CDR1 and CDR2 sequences are ENHRY and SYGVKD. The CDR3 is made up of 16 amino acids. The CDR3 DNA is TGTGCCATCACGGCGGGGGCCCCAAGACCAGGGGATACGCAGTATTTT. This sequence encodes CAITAGAPRPGDTQYF.